This T cell receptor beta chain appears in the sequencing data of a study of OX40 agonist ivuxolimab in advanced cancers. Of note for this clone: The antigen remains undetermined.

Broader study findings: CD8+ T cells showed, on average, more clonal expansion than CD4+ cells.

Some clones are missing from TCRdb's copy, which holds only in-frame ones; the method was immunoSEQ multiplex PCR. The data hold about 56,000 clones, with less than 85% observed a single time. The sequences come from CD4+ or CD8+ T cells sorted from blood, collected in a trial of the OX40 agonist ivuxolimab. This clonotype was obtained from an adult with an advanced solid tumor such as melanoma, head and neck, liver or kidney cancer.

DNA for the CDR3: TGCGCCAGCAGCTCCCAGACAGGTGATCAGCCCCAGCATTTT. This gives the protein CASSSQTGDQPQHF. The gene calls are TRBV5-1 and TRBJ1-5; tentative D call: TRBD1 (6 bases). Germline lookup yields CDR1 SGHRS and CDR2 YFSETQ. V lost 3 bases and J lost 5, with 12 bases in between. CDR3 length equals 14 residues. Together with reference TRBV5-1 and TRBJ1-5, the CDR3 gives the full variable domain: KAGVTQTPRYLIKTRGQQVTLSCSPISGHRSVSWYQQTPGQGLQFLFEYFSETQRNKGNFPGRFSGRQFSNSRSEMNVSTLELGDSALYLCASSSQTGDQPQHFGDGTRLSIL.